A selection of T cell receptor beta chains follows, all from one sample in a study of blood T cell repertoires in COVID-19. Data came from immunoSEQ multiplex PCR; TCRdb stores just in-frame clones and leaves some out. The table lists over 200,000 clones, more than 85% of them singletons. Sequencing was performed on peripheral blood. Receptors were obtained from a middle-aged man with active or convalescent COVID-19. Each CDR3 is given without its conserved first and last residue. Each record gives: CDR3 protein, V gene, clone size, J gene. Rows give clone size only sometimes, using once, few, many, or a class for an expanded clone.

CDR3: ASNSGGNTEAF; V: TRBV19; size: .; J: TRBJ1-1
CDR3: ASSMMAQAMVGYT; V: TRBV19; size: .; J: TRBJ1-2
CDR3: ASSPGGTGRETQY; V: TRBV7-9; size: once; J: TRBJ2-5
CDR3: ASSKDRGVNTEAF; V: TRBV21-1; size: .; J: TRBJ1-1
CDR3: ASGGPRVDTQY; V: TRBV11-2; size: .; J: TRBJ2-3
CDR3: ASSLVRDYLYNEQF; V: TRBV5-4; size: .; J: TRBJ2-1
CDR3: ASSPPWGGSGTDTQY; V: TRBV19; size: .; J: TRBJ2-3
CDR3: ASSPTSGNQETQY; V: TRBV5-4; size: .; J: TRBJ2-5
CDR3: ASSQDGSLEQF; V: TRBV4-2; size: .; J: TRBJ2-1
CDR3: ATTTGNQPQH; V: TRBV19; size: .; J: TRBJ1-5
CDR3: ASSHRQGVENGYT; V: TRBV27; size: few; J: TRBJ1-2
CDR3: AWGTSSGGRQPQH; V: TRBV30; size: .; J: TRBJ1-5
CDR3: ASSTRQGGYT; V: TRBV19; size: few; J: TRBJ1-2
CDR3: ASSPAGGLTEAF; V: TRBV11-1; size: .; J: TRBJ1-1
CDR3: ASSLGGTDPYGYT; V: TRBV5-1; size: .; J: TRBJ1-2
CDR3: AISLGGLGTEAF; V: TRBV6-5; size: .; J: TRBJ1-1
CDR3: ASSQWTANQPQH; V: TRBV28; size: .; J: TRBJ1-5
CDR3: ASRGTSGTYNEQF; V: TRBV2; size: few; J: TRBJ2-1
CDR3: ASSELAGTHGKNIQY; V: TRBV6-1; size: .; J: TRBJ2-4
CDR3: ATAALTNTGELF; V: TRBV18; size: few; J: TRBJ2-2
CDR3: ASSQGATGSHEQY; V: TRBV19; size: .; J: TRBJ2-7
CDR3: ASSSIRVEAF; V: TRBV12-3/TRBV12-4; size: .; J: TRBJ1-1
CDR3: ASTGLAGGFTDTQY; V: TRBV11-2; size: .; J: TRBJ2-3
CDR3: ASSQVSQDNQPQH; V: TRBV4-1; size: .; J: TRBJ1-5
CDR3: ASTLGAENQPQH; V: TRBV19; size: .; J: TRBJ1-5
CDR3: ASSQDSGTQY; V: TRBV14; size: .; J: TRBJ2-5
CDR3: SVVRRNTEAF; V: TRBV29-1; size: .; J: TRBJ1-1
CDR3: ASTGTGFGNTIY; V: TRBV30; size: .; J: TRBJ1-3
CDR3: ASRPGQGFHEQY; V: TRBV18; size: .; J: TRBJ2-7